Presented here are 6 T cell receptor beta chains from one specimen sequenced in a study of blood T cell repertoires in COVID-19. The table came from immunoSEQ multiplex PCR; TCRdb's copy has only in-frame clones and leaves some out. The data hold about 150,000 clones, with approximately 84% observed a single time. Material: peripheral blood. The source is a man in his 70s with acute or convalescent COVID-19.

The chain is built from TRBV7-3 and TRBJ2-5; 11 bases agree with TRBD2. There are 16 residues in the CDR3. V lost 2 bases, J lost 4 bases, and 6 bases stayed unmatched. The germline gives CDR1 SGHTA, CDR2 FQGTGA. The CDR3 is CASSLSPSGRLETQYF. The CDR3 DNA reads as TGTGCCAGCAGCTTATCTCCTAGCGGGAGGTTAGAGACCCAGTACTTC.

The rearrangement links TRBV10-3 to TRBJ2-5; D is ambiguous. CDR3 length equals 14 residues. From germline, CDR1 is ENHRY and CDR2 SYGVKD. The germline V and J ends were trimmed by 2 bases and 2 bases, with 9 bases remaining between them. This chain's CDR3 is CAISEQSPQETQYF. The CDR3, as DNA: TGTGCCATCAGTGAGCAGTCCCCACAAGAGACCCAGTACTTC.

This clone was recorded at least ten times. The chain uses TRBV24-1 and TRBJ2-3; TRBD2 matches at 11 bases. The CDR3 covers 17 residues. The V and J ends lost 3 bases and 4 bases, in that order; junction bases with no gene match: 8. The germline V gene encodes CDR1 KGHDR and CDR2 SFDVKD. The CDR3 DNA is TGTGCCACCAGTGATGCTAGCGGGAGGCCCATTCCAGATACGCAGTATTTT. Translating it yields CATSDASGRPIPDTQYF.

V is TRBV6-1 and J is TRBJ2-4; a weak D match, TRBD1 (5 bases). The CDR3 contains 15 residues. Trimming removed 0 bases at V and 6 bases at J, with 12 bases between. Germline lookup yields CDR1 MNHNS and CDR2 SASEGT. The CDR3 loop is CASSEAVRGVNIQYF. The CDR3 bases are TGTGCCAGCAGTGAAGCGGTAAGGGGCGTAAACATTCAGTACTTC.

The chain has TRBV3-1 (or the pseudogene TRBV3-2) and TRBJ2-5, with D perhaps matching TRBD2 (5 bases). The length of the CDR3 is 14 residues. CDR1 LGHDT and CDR2 YNNKEL come from the germline V gene (reference sequence). V gave up 4 bases and J gave up 0 bases, with 9 bases separating them. The CDR3 is CASSRSGNQETQYF. The CDR3 bases are TGTGCCAGCAGCCGGTCGGGAAACCAAGAGACCCAGTACTTC.

The J gene is TRBJ2-2, the V gene TRBV28, with 10 bases lining up with TRBD1. Looked up from germline, CDR1 is MDHEN and CDR2 is SYDVKM. The V and J ends lost 8 bases and 8 bases, in that order; junction bases with no gene match: 11. The CDR3 contains 15 residues. The CDR3 DNA reads as TGTGCCAGCCTCAGCCCGACAGGGGGCGGGGGGGAGCTGTTTTTT. It encodes CASLSPTGGGGELFF. Full variable domain (rest looked up from reference TRBV28 and TRBJ2-2): DVKVTQSSRYLVKRTGEKVFLECVQDMDHENMFWYRQDPGLGLRLIYFSYDVKMKEKGDIPEGYSVSREKKERFSLILESASTNQTSMYLCASLSPTGGGGELFFGEGSRLTVL.